A selection of T cell receptor beta chains follows, all from one sample in a study of T cell repertoires in cytomegalovirus infection. In TCRdb, the reads were re-called with MiXCR into one record per CDR3 protein. Of around 300,000 distinct CDR3 sequences listed, 25% are singletons. Sequenced material: PBMCs. The origin of the receptors is a human donor in good health (CMV status not recorded). Some clones in this sample may be carry-over from other donors' samples. The CDR3 runs from the conserved cysteine through the conserved F or W. A D gene is named only where the DNA matches it firmly. Expanded clones get a size class; other rows say once, few or many, or leave the size out.

j_gene,d_gene,v_gene,abundance,CDR3nt,CDR3aa
TRBJ2-1,NA,TRBV7-9,many,TGTGCCAGCAGCTTAGTGGCTCCCTCCTACAATGAGCAGTTCTTC,CASSLVAPSYNEQFF
TRBJ2-1,TRBD2,TRBV7-2,few,TGTGCCAGCAGCTTAGTAGGGACTAGCGGGAGGAGTGAGCAGTTCTTC,CASSLVGTSGRSEQFF
TRBJ2-7,NA,TRBV11-2,few,TGTGCCAGCAGCTTAGGGGCAGGTACCGAGCAGTACTTC,CASSLGAGTEQYF
TRBJ1-2,TRBD1,TRBV10-2,NA,TGCGCCAGCAGTGATGCCAGGGGGGTCGGCTACACCTTC,CASSDARGVGYTF
TRBJ2-1,NA,TRBV28,few,TGTGCCAGCAGTTTCCGCATCGCCATCGACAATGAGCAGTTCTTC,CASSFRIAIDNEQFF
TRBJ1-2,NA,TRBV28,many,TGTGCCAGCAGTTCCGCGGGACGCCCCACGGATGGCTACACCTTC,CASSSAGRPTDGYTF
TRBJ2-1,NA,TRBV19,NA,TGTGCCAGTAAAGACAGTTACCTTTACCGGGAGTTCTTC,CASKDSYLYREFF
TRBJ1-5,NA,TRBV28,NA,TGTGCCAGCAGTATCCCAAGGGGAGCTGGACAGCCCCAGCATTTT,CASSIPRGAGQPQHF
TRBJ2-7,NA,TRBV7-2,NA,TGTGCCAGCAGCTCAAACCGGGAGGAGCAGTACTTC,CASSSNREEQYF
TRBJ2-5,NA,TRBV10-3,few,TGTGCCATCAGTGAGTCAAGGACAGACAAAGAGACCCAGTACTTC,CAISESRTDKETQYF
TRBJ2-5,TRBD2,TRBV5-4,NA,TGTGCCAGCAGCTTGGATGCGGGAGGGCCGCATGAGACCCAGTACTTC,CASSLDAGGPHETQYF
TRBJ2-7,NA,TRBV5-1,NA,TGCGCCAGCAGCGAGGGCCTCTACGAGCAGTACTTC,CASSEGLYEQYF
TRBJ2-5,NA,TRBV12-3/TRBV12-4,few,TGTGCCAGCAGTACTCAAGGAGGGGAGACCCAGTACTTC,CASSTQGGETQYF
TRBJ1-1,NA,TRBV28,NA,TGTGCCAGCAGTTCCACAGGGTGGTCGGACACTGAAGCTTTCTTT,CASSSTGWSDTEAFF
TRBJ2-3,TRBD2,TRBV7-2,many,TGTGCCAGCAGCTCCTATCGATTGACTAGCGGGGCCACAGATACGCAGTATTTT,CASSSYRLTSGATDTQYF
TRBJ2-7,NA,TRBV27,few,TGTGCCAGCCGCTATTTGGGCTCCTACGAGCAGTACTTC,CASRYLGSYEQYF
TRBJ1-4,NA,TRBV19,few,TGTGCCAGTTCGGTGGGGCCTGCAACTAATGAAAAACTGTTTTTT,CASSVGPATNEKLFF
TRBJ1-2,NA,TRBV7-2,NA,TGTGCCAGCAGCTTAAGGGAGACGGCCGGCGGCTACACCTTC,CASSLRETAGGYTF
TRBJ1-1,NA,TRBV19,NA,TGTGCCAGTAGTACAGACAACGGGATGAACACTGAAGCTTTCTTT,CASSTDNGMNTEAFF
TRBJ2-7,NA,TRBV11-2,NA,TGTGCCAGCAGCCGGTCAGGACAGAGCTCCTACGAGCAGTACTTC,CASSRSGQSSYEQYF
TRBJ1-5,NA,TRBV7-2,NA,TGTGCCAGCAGCGGGCCCAAGGGCAATCAGCCCCAGCATTTT,CASSGPKGNQPQHF
TRBJ2-2,NA,TRBV7-6,many,TGTGCCAGCGGCATCCCTCAGGGGGGGGCCGACACCGGGGAGCTGTTTTTT,CASGIPQGGADTGELFF
TRBJ2-7,NA,TRBV28,NA,TGTGCCAGCAGTTCCCGATGGGGCGAGCAGTACTTC,CASSSRWGEQYF
TRBJ2-3,TRBD2,TRBV28,few,TGTGCCAGCAGTGCCATTAGCGGGAGCGTAGATACGCAGTATTTT,CASSAISGSVDTQYF
TRBJ2-5,TRBD1,TRBV7-2,many,TGTGCCAGCAGCTTAAACAGGGGAAGGGAGACCCAGTACTTC,CASSLNRGRETQYF
TRBJ2-3,TRBD2,TRBV6-2/TRBV6-3,NA,TGTGCCAGCAGTTACGAACAGATCACTAGCGGGAGGGCTAGCACAGATACGCAGTATTTT,CASSYEQITSGRASTDTQYF
TRBJ2-3,TRBD2,TRBV10-3,NA,TGTGCCATCAGTAAGGGACTAGCGGGAGAACTAGGCACAGATACGCAGTATTTT,CAISKGLAGELGTDTQYF
TRBJ2-3,NA,TRBV24-1,few,TGTGCCACCAGTGAGCGTGGACGGTACACAGATACGCAGTATTTT,CATSERGRYTDTQYF
TRBJ2-1,TRBD2,TRBV7-2,many,TGTGCCAGCAGCTCGGGACTAGCGAACTACAATGAGCAGTTCTTC,CASSSGLANYNEQFF
TRBJ2-5,NA,TRBV7-2,NA,TGTGCCAGCAGGCTTACCGGGACAACCCAAGAGACCCAGTACTTC,CASRLTGTTQETQYF
TRBJ2-1,NA,TRBV6-1,many,TGTGCCAGCAGTTCCGGGACAAATTACAATGAGCAGTTCTTC,CASSSGTNYNEQFF
TRBJ1-1,NA,TRBV19,few,TGTGCCAGTAACTGGGATAGGAACACTGAAGCTTTCTTT,CASNWDRNTEAFF
TRBJ2-2,TRBD2,TRBV12-3/TRBV12-4,NA,TGTGCCAGCATATTAACTCTAGCGGGAGGTGTCGGGGAGCTGTTTTTT,CASILTLAGGVGELFF
TRBJ1-1,NA,TRBV6-1,NA,TGTGCCAGCAGTTTCGGAGGCACAGCTAATGAAGCTTTCTTT,CASSFGGTANEAFF
TRBJ2-5,TRBD2,TRBV5-1,NA,TGCGCCAGCAGCATGGGACTAGCGGGACAAGAGACCCAGTACTTC,CASSMGLAGQETQYF
TRBJ2-1,NA,TRBV2,NA,TGTGCCAGCAGTAATGGACAGGGAGGGTCCATTAAGCAGTTCTTC,CASSNGQGGSIKQFF
TRBJ1-2,TRBD1,TRBV6-1,many,TGTGCCAGCAGTAGCCGGGACAGGGGGAACCCCCTCTATGGCTACACCTTC,CASSSRDRGNPLYGYTF
TRBJ2-5,TRBD1,TRBV5-1,few,TGCGCCAGCAGCGCCGGGACAGGCCAAGAGACCCAGTACTTC,CASSAGTGQETQYF
TRBJ1-5,NA,TRBV5-7,few,TGTGCCAGCACCGGGCTGGGGGTAGGCAATCAGCCCCAGCATTTT,CASTGLGVGNQPQHF
TRBJ2-5,NA,TRBV28,NA,TGTGCCAGCAGTTCACTTCGGACTGGCTTTAGGACCCAGTACTTC,CASSSLRTGFRTQYF
TRBJ2-5,NA,TRBV6-1,many,TGTGCCAGCAGTGAAGGTTTTTGGGAATACGACCAAGAGACCCAGTACTTC,CASSEGFWEYDQETQYF
TRBJ2-5,NA,TRBV24-1,NA,TGTGCCACCAGTGATACGCAAGTAGGGTTACGAGAGACCCAGTACTTC,CATSDTQVGLRETQYF